The clone carrying this TCR beta chain occurred many times. A J-beta primer mix and a sample-barcoded 5' primer were used in a second PCR of about 6 to 12 cycles. Each cDNA molecule was tagged by a template-switch adaptor with 12 random nucleotides. TCRdb reanalysed the 5' RACE reads using MiXCR and keeps one entry per CDR3 protein. Of about 590,000 distinct CDR3 sequences detected, about 28% appear once; the ten largest clones hold more than 15%. These data are taken from a study of blood T cells in healthy people across ages. Between the trimmed V and J ends, which lost 5 bases and 1 base, there was a span of 6 bases. This CDR3 has 14 residues.

The clonotype originates from a woman aged 80 or older in good health. The V and J genes are TRBV12-3 or TRBV12-4 and TRBJ2-6; perhaps TRBD2 as D (6 bases). The sequencing input was blood. This CDR3 is CASSRGSGANVLTF. CDR3 bases: TGTGCCAGCAGTCGGGGGTCTGGGGCCAACGTCCTGACTTTC.